This T cell receptor beta chain is from a study of CD8 T cells in ankylosing spondylitis. The study's findings and limits: Significant enrichment of disease-linked clones was reported in matched ankylosing spondylitis synovial fluid. A number of the motif variants had already been described in reactive arthritis synovial fluid and blood.

The CDR3 loop spans 17 amino acids. Germline loops: CDR1 SGHNT, CDR2 YYREEE (reference sequence). V lost 4 bases to trimming and J lost 4 bases; unmatched junction nucleotides: 7. TCRdb re-analysed the 5' RACE reads in MiXCR, keeping a single row per CDR3 protein. Among almost 250,000 distinct CDR3 sequences listed, more than 25% were seen once. Points on this clonotype: What it binds is not known.

This chain uses TRBV5-4 with TRBJ2-3, with TRBD2 identical over 15 bases. The TCR sequence derives from a male donor with ankylosing spondylitis or in good health (not recorded which). Sequencing input: blood, either unsorted or a sorted T cell fraction (not recorded which). This CDR3 reads CASSMFGLAGGADTQYF. DNA for the CDR3: TGTGCCAGCAGCATGTTCGGACTAGCGGGGGGGGCAGATACGCAGTATTTT.